Each of the 27 T cell receptor beta chains below was sequenced from the same sample in a study of Ad26.COV2.S vaccination and SARS-CoV-2 variants. As for treatment: some 20 received Ad26.COV2.S at low or high dose, single or two shots; about 5 received placebo; per-sample allocation not given. Sampling was performed 63 days after the first vaccine or placebo injection. Repertoires were generated with immunoSEQ multiplex PCR, while TCRdb's copy carries only in-frame clones and drops some. The sample has some 340,000 clones, 85% seen once. This material consisted of peripheral blood, taken in a trial of Ad26.COV2.S vaccine versus placebo. The receptors were gathered from a person between 18 and 65 years old who received the Ad26.COV2.S COVID-19 vaccine or a placebo.

The rearrangement joins TRBV10-3 to TRBJ2-7; 9 positions agree with TRBD2. The junction had 6 bases not matched to a gene; V was cut back by 0 bases and J by 0 bases. From germline, CDR1 is ENHRY and CDR2 SYGVKD. The CDR3 sequence is 17 residues long. The CDR3 spells CAISESRGLAPSYEQYF. The CDR3 nucleotides read TGTGCCATCAGTGAGTCTAGGGGACTAGCTCCCTCCTACGAGCAGTACTTC.

This chain joins TRBV9 and TRBJ2-2; D ambiguous. V lost 3 bases and J 5 bases, leaving 20 bases between the germline ends. The CDR3 is 17 amino acids. Germline lookup yields CDR1 SGDLS and CDR2 YYNGEE. The CDR3 DNA reads as TGTGCCAGCAGCGCGACGACGGCGCCCGTTGGAACCGGGGAGCTGTTTTTT. Its protein is CASSATTAPVGTGELFF.

This chain joins TRBV2 and TRBJ2-7; 12 bases map to TRBD1. CDR3 length: 14 amino acids. Looked up from germline, CDR1 is SNHLY and CDR2 is FYNNEI. With V trimmed by 8 bases and J by 6 bases, 8 bases remained unmatched. CDR3: CASSPGQGAGEQYF. In DNA, the CDR3 is TGTGCCAGCTCTCCGGGACAGGGGGCGGGCGAGCAGTACTTC.

Turning to this clone: This may stem from a read error, because a much larger clone lies one nucleotide away. The sample holds other DNA sequences that translate to the same CDR3. This chain links TRBV9 with TRBJ2-2; D is perhaps TRBD1 (6 bases). This CDR3 spans 15 amino acids. The germline V and J ends were trimmed by 0 bases and 1 base, with 7 bases remaining between them. Per the germline V gene, CDR1 is SGDLS and CDR2 is YYNGEE. The CDR3 DNA is TGTGCCAGCAGCGTAGTAGGGGGGAACACCGGGGAGCTGTTTTTT. Encoded protein: CASSVVGGNTGELFF.

J is TRBJ1-2 and V is TRBV2; D is unclear. Germline CDR1 is SNHLY and CDR2 is FYNNEI. The CDR3 has 14 residues. With 1 base removed from V and 4 bases from J, the gap between germline ends came to 10 bases. CDR3 region: CASSEGGGLYGYTF. Written as DNA, the CDR3 is TGTGCCAGCAGTGAAGGAGGCGGCCTCTATGGCTACACCTTC.

V gene TRBV3-1 (or the pseudogene TRBV3-2) combines with J gene TRBJ1-4, with 11 bases identical to TRBD1. Looked up from germline, CDR1 is LGHDT and CDR2 is YNNKEL (reference sequence). The V and J ends lost 6 bases and 4 bases, in that order; junction bases with no gene match: 10. CDR3 size: 17 residues. The CDR3 is CASSTSGQGVFNEKLFF. CDR3 coding DNA: TGTGCCAGCAGTACATCGGGACAGGGGGTTTTTAATGAAAAACTGTTTTTT.

This sequence joins TRBV7-9 and TRBJ2-3; D is tentatively TRBD1 or TRBD2 (6 bases each). Germline V gives CDR1 SEHNR, CDR2 FQNEAQ (reference sequence). Between the trimmed V and J ends, which lost 4 bases and 2 bases, there was a span of 13 bases. The CDR3 totals 15 residues. The CDR3 region has the DNA TGTGCCAGCAGCTCGCGGGACATATACACAGATACGCAGTATTTT. It yields the protein CASSSRDIYTDTQYF.

This clone has more than one count but fewer than ten. The V call is TRBV10-3, the J call TRBJ1-5; D is uncertain. The V gene lost 6 bases and the J gene lost 5 bases, with 8 bases spanning the gap. The CDR3 has 12 amino acids. CDR1 and CDR2 (germline): ENHRY, SYGVKD. This CDR3 reads CAIRDGDQPQHF. CDR3 bases: TGTGCCATCAGAGACGGAGATCAGCCCCAGCATTTT.

V is TRBV6-5 and J is TRBJ1-1; 9 bases are a match to TRBD1. The germline V gene has CDR1 MNHEY and CDR2 SVGAGI. The CDR3 has 15 amino acids. J lost 5 bases, V lost 4 bases, and 8 bases had no gene match. CDR3 bases: TGTGCCAGCAGTTCGCCGGGACAGGGAAGAACTGAAGCTTTCTTT. It encodes CASSSPGQGRTEAFF.

J is TRBJ2-7 and V is TRBV7-9, with 7 bases matching TRBD1. Germline CDR1 and CDR2: SEHNR and FQNEAQ (reference sequence). The length of the CDR3 is 16 residues. Unmatched junction bases numbered 12, after V lost 5 bases and J lost 2 bases. In DNA, the CDR3 is TGTGCCAGCAGCCAAGCCTACAGGGGCGACGCCTACGAGCAGTACTTC. Its translation: CASSQAYRGDAYEQYF.

This chain connects TRBV5-1 to TRBJ1-1; the match to TRBD1 covers 9 bases. The junction had 10 bases not matched to a gene; V was cut back by 4 bases and J by 6 bases. The length of the CDR3 is 15 residues. Germline CDR1 reads SGHRS; CDR2 reads YFSETQ. The CDR3 loop is CASSLGDRERSEAFF. CDR3 nucleotides: TGCGCCAGCAGCCTAGGGGACAGGGAAAGGTCTGAAGCTTTCTTT.

This clone was observed a handful of times. This sample also contains other DNA sequences that code for the same CDR3. The J gene is TRBJ1-1, the V gene TRBV6-5, with D uncertain. The V and J ends lost 0 bases and 5 bases respectively, with 7 bases between them. Germline loops: CDR1 MNHEY, CDR2 SVGAGI. The CDR3 runs to 13 residues. The DNA of the CDR3 is TGTGCCAGCAGTTACTCTCCAGGTACTGAAGCTTTCTTT. It is translated as CASSYSPGTEAFF.

This clone appeared once. The chain uses TRBV28 and TRBJ1-2; 9 bases align to TRBD1. The ends lost 6 bases at V and 4 bases at J; junction bases unmatched: 6. CDR1 is MDHEN, CDR2 SYDVKM, per germline. This CDR3 is built from 14 residues. CDR3 nucleotides: TGTGCCAGCAGACAGGGGGCATTGGGCTATGGCTACACCTTC. Protein sequence: CASRQGALGYGYTF.

The V call is TRBV3-1 (or the pseudogene TRBV3-2), the J call TRBJ2-1; TRBD2 aligns across 16 bases. V gave up 4 bases and J gave up 6 bases; unmatched junction bases: 12. Germline CDR1 is LGHDT and CDR2 is YNNKEL (reference sequence). The CDR3 has 19 residues. The CDR3 region is CASSLSRGLAGGRINEQFF. DNA of the CDR3: TGTGCCAGCAGCCTCTCCAGGGGACTAGCGGGGGGGCGTATCAATGAGCAGTTCTTC.

The genes are TRBV19 and TRBJ1-5; the D gene is possibly TRBD1 (5 bases). The V gene's germline CDR1 is LNHDA and CDR2 SQIVND (reference sequence). V gave up 5 bases and J gave up 7 bases, with 12 bases separating them. The CDR3 covers 13 residues. CDR3 nucleotides: TGTGCCAGTAGTTGGGGCATCCAACAGCCCCAGCATTTT. Its translation is CASSWGIQQPQHF.

In regard to this clone: At one end the junction does not follow the germline gene, possibly because of a read error. The genes are TRBV6-1 and TRBJ1-5, with 7 bases that match TRBD1. The CDR3 totals 16 residues. The germline gives CDR1 MNHNS, CDR2 SASEGT. The CDR3 bases are TGTGCCAGCAGGGAAGACAGGGCCTATAGCAATCAGCCCCAGCATTTT. Its translation: CASREDRAYSNQPQHF.

On this clone itself: The same CDR3 arises from other DNA sequences in this sample as well. The V call is TRBV5-1, the J call TRBJ2-7; 11 bases line up with TRBD2. V gave up 3 bases and J gave up 4 bases; unmatched junction bases: 6. CDR1 and CDR2 (germline): SGHRS, YFSETQ. The CDR3 has 15 amino acids. The CDR3 reads CASSSLAGGPYEQYF. CDR3 coding DNA: TGCGCCAGCAGCTCCTTAGCGGGGGGGCCTTACGAGCAGTACTTC.

The chain recombines TRBV10-3 with TRBJ2-3; D not certain. Germline CDR1 reads ENHRY; CDR2 reads SYGVKD. With 1 base removed from V and 0 bases from J, the gap between germline ends came to 8 bases. This CDR3 is built from 15 residues. The CDR3 sequence: CAISEFSPSTDTQYF. CDR3 DNA sequence: TGTGCCATCAGTGAGTTTAGCCCTAGCACAGATACGCAGTATTTT.

The V and J genes are TRBV5-6 and TRBJ1-2; 9 bases agree with TRBD1. CDR1 SGHDT and CDR2 YYEEEE come from the germline V gene. With 5 bases clipped from V and 5 bases from J, the junction kept 7 bases outside the gene matches. The CDR3 consists of 14 residues. DNA of the CDR3: TGTGCCAGCAGTCGTGGACAGGGGAGGTATGGCTACACCTTC. Protein: CASSRGQGRYGYTF.

This chain uses TRBV7-3 with TRBJ1-1; the D is unclear. Germline V gene data show CDR1 as SGHTA and CDR2 as FQGTGA. CDR3 length: 13 amino acids. V was shortened by 5 bases and J by 4 bases, with 11 bases between the two germline ends. CDR3 loop: CASSPDLGTEAFF. The DNA of the CDR3 is TGTGCCAGCAGCCCCGACCTGGGCACTGAAGCTTTCTTT.

J is TRBJ1-1 and V is TRBV27, with D unresolved. The CDR3 is 14 residues long. From germline, CDR1 is MNHEY and CDR2 SMNVEV (reference sequence). V lost 3 bases to trimming and J lost 4 bases, with 12 bases between them. The CDR3 sequence: CASSFLGRGTEAFF. CDR3 nucleotides: TGTGCCAGCAGTTTCTTAGGCCGGGGCACTGAAGCTTTCTTT.

The V gene is TRBV6-5, the J gene TRBJ2-4; TRBD2 might be the D (7 bases). The CDR3 is 14 amino acids. Germline loops: CDR1 MNHEY, CDR2 SVGAGI. Trimming took 6 bases from V and 4 from J, leaving 13 bases between them. This CDR3 is CASRMGGTKNIQYF. The CDR3 DNA reads TGTGCCAGCAGAATGGGGGGGACAAAAAACATTCAGTACTTC.

The J gene is TRBJ1-1, the V gene TRBV3-1 (or the pseudogene TRBV3-2); D is possibly TRBD1 (5 bases). This CDR3 has 16 amino acids. Germline V gene data show CDR1 as LGHDT and CDR2 as YNNKEL (reference sequence). V gave up 4 bases and J gave up 1 base, with 16 bases separating them. For the CDR3, the DNA is TGTGCCAGCAGCCGAAGGGGTGGAAGGGGGAACACTGAAGCTTTCTTT. Amino acids: CASSRRGGRGNTEAFF.

This clone was found once. This chain links TRBV30 with TRBJ1-5; unclear D gene. The CDR3 length is 14 residues. Trimming stripped 0 bases from V and 2 bases from J, with 8 bases between. Germline assignment: CDR1 GTSNPN and CDR2 SVGIG (reference sequence). Here the CDR3 DNA reads TGTGCCTGGAGTGTCGGACTCGGCAATCAGCCCCAGCATTTT. This codes for CAWSVGLGNQPQHF.

The V and J genes are TRBV4-2 and TRBJ2-7; maybe TRBD1 (6 bases). CDR1 is LGHNA, CDR2 YNFKEQ, per germline. The length of the CDR3 is 16 residues. The germline V and J ends were trimmed by 4 bases and 1 base, with 17 bases remaining between them. The CDR3: CASSLRTEHLSYEQYF. Written as DNA, the CDR3 is TGTGCCAGCAGCCTTCGGACAGAACACCTTTCCTACGAGCAGTACTTC.

This clone was counted once. This chain uses TRBV28 with TRBJ1-1; 8 bases fit TRBD1. The CDR3 consists of 13 residues. Germline V gene lookup returns CDR1 MDHEN and CDR2 SYDVKM. Trimming took 5 bases from V and 7 from J; bases not matched to a gene: 6. The DNA of the CDR3 is TGTGCCAGCAGTCGGACAGGGAAGTTTGAAGCTTTCTTT. This translates into CASSRTGKFEAFF. Based on the CDR3 plus reference TRBV28 and TRBJ1-1, the full variable domain is DVKVTQSSRYLVKRTGEKVFLECVQDMDHENMFWYRQDPGLGLRLIYFSYDVKMKEKGDIPEGYSVSREKKERFSLILESASTNQTSMYLCASSRTGKFEAFFGQGTRLTVV.

This rearrangement joins TRBV5-4 to TRBJ2-3; 11 positions agree with TRBD2. This CDR3 spans 17 amino acids. CDR1 and CDR2 (germline): SGHNT, YYREEE (reference sequence). V lost 4 bases, J lost 0 bases, and 7 bases stayed unmatched. For the CDR3, the DNA is TGTGCCAGCAGCCTATACTTAGCGGGGGGGAGCACAGATACGCAGTATTTT. Amino acids: CASSLYLAGGSTDTQYF.